This TCR beta chain was identified in a study of CD8+ T cells in alopecia areata. Across the study: Treated patients were given 5 to 10 mg oral tofacitinib twice daily. Tofacitinib exposure lasted 6 to 18 months, followed by 6 months off drug. Study-wide findings and caveats: Alopecia totalis/universalis scalp especially showed more expanded CD8+ clones than normal scalp.

V lost 0 bases and J lost 4, with 18 bases in between. The CDR3 is 17 amino acids. Germline CDR1 and CDR2: SQVTM and ANQGSEA. Alopecia areata patients had lesional scalp punch biopsies and peripheral blood taken from them. The table lists this clone with a few counts. Antigen: not known. Extraction and reverse transcription of RNA yielded cDNA as the sequencing template. The repertoire was sequenced with immunoSEQ multiplex PCR; TCRdb's copy has only in-frame clones and lacks some. The table lists about 69,000 clones, approximately 60% of them singletons, with about a sixth in the top ten. Specimen: CD8+ T cells sorted from blood, collected at week 0. The TCR was taken from a human donor with alopecia areata. The chain has TRBV29-1 and TRBJ2-2, with D possibly matching TRBD1 (6 bases). CDR3 bases: TGCAGCGTTGAAGAAGGGCGGCAGGGGATCTCCACCGGGGAGCTGTTTTTT. Translated, it gives CSVEEGRQGISTGELFF.